This T cell receptor (beta chain) comes out of a study of shared clonotypes between healthy human individuals (dated by TCRdb to the early 2020s). In the study overall: The cohort included a few men and a couple of women between 18 and 49 years of age. To increase sequencing depth and limit assay-specific biases, different laboratories used diverse techniques to prepare libraries and sequence TCR repertoires. Leukapheresis yielded between about 0.85 and 10 billion PBMCs per donor. To estimate repertoire size and how much clonotype sharing occurs between individuals, the study deeply sequenced the blood TCR repertoires of five or six healthy adults.

The donors were healthy, HIV-negative adults who had no recently reported acute infections or vaccinations. Every donor was a Caucasian adult living in Nashville, Tennessee, USA. For unsorted samples, 96 million or so PBMCs were counted, and genomic DNA was extracted using the QIAamp DNA Blood Mini kit. Blood was collected by leukapheresis, and PBMCs were isolated by Ficoll-Histopaque density gradient centrifugation and then cryopreserved in liquid nitrogen vapor phase. In regard to this clone: Its target antigen remains unknown. Base qualities are missing; no much larger clone stands one base away.

TCR CDR3 regions were amplified from genomic DNA by multiplex PCR using the deep immunoSEQ assay. Extracted genomic DNA from each cell subset was distributed evenly across all wells of several immunoSEQ 96-well plates, and each plate was treated as a replicate. For unsorted PBMC, about 300 ng genomic DNA, equal to 30,000 or so T cell genomes, was loaded into each replicate PCR. Ten immunoSEQ deep assay plates were used to sequence unsorted PBMC genomic DNA. Purified libraries were measured with a Qubit 3.0 fluorometer, size-checked on a Bioanalyzer 2100, and measured again with the KAPA Library Quantification kit. Every immunoSEQ 96-well plate was sequenced on a dedicated single-read 150-cycle Illumina NextSeq 550 flow cell. Per the source publication's procedure: Because only junctional sequences without quality scores were contained in the immunoSEQ output, filtering matching that applied to full-length reads could not be performed. To assign V/J genes and CDR3, sequences were annotated against IMGT germline references using PyIR, a Python wrapper for IgBLAST v1.9. Reads were removed for weak V/J assignments (E-value above 1e-6), missing CDR3, stop codons, out-of-frame junctions, or ambiguous translated residues. V3J clonotypes were defined by identical inferred V gene, J gene, and CDR3 amino acid sequence. Percentage overlap between repertoires was calculated by dividing the number of shared unique clonotypes by the size of the smaller repertoire. Repertoire richness was assessed with RTK rarefaction, the Chao1 estimator, and Recon v2.1 estimates of unobserved clonotypes. Entries here come from immuneACCESS through TCRdb and include only in-frame sequences with V and J called. Some clones fail to appear in such tables; in the studies checked, an unresolved V gene covers under half of the shortfall, and the cause of the remainder is unknown. V, J and clone size are taken as reported in that table, and D and trimming were inferred from the DNA itself. The sample table lists hundreds of thousands of clones, about 76% of them with a count of one. Clones ranked in the top ten supply around 14% of the sample.

Broad study findings and their caveats: Based on pairwise subsampling, the degree of clonotype sharing among donors was expected to be affected by sequencing depth. Sampling was restricted to blood, and TCR repertoires in tissue are likely to differ from TCR repertoires in blood. Because the study included only a small number of donors, the genetic and exposure-history diversity represented was limited.

This clonotype was obtained from a woman aged 40 to 55 in good health. Some clones in this sample may be carry-over from other donors' samples. Material: PBMCs.

The CDR3 sequence is CASTTGGQTAGELFF. The nucleotides are TGCGCCAGCACCACAGGGGGCCAGACGGCCGGGGAGCTGTTTTTT. This chain joins TRBV5-1 to TRBJ2-2, and 9 junction bases match TRBD1. CDR1 and CDR2 (SGHRS, YFSETQ) derive from the germline V gene. Spanning cysteine to phenylalanine, the CDR3 consists of 15 amino acids. This entry keeps only the CDR3 DNA: 45 bases, framed from base 1. Trimming leaves V shorter by 6 bases and J shorter by 6 bases, with the junction holding 9 bases beyond the gene matches.